This T cell receptor beta chain was sequenced during a study of T cell responses to AZD1222 COVID-19 vaccine. Study results and limitations: Spike-wide vaccine-associated CD4 TCRs dominated at 160-218 and 743-854. Baseline serology detected seropositivity in only six or seven AZD1222 recipients. The donor cohort was predominantly white British with a female majority, and clonal diversity may have been underestimated.

CDR1 is SGHNT and CDR2 is YYREEE in the germline V gene (reference sequence). CDR3 length: 15 residues. Between the trimmed V and J ends, which lost 1 base and 0 bases, there was a span of 10 bases. On this clone itself: Its target is not known.

Measured with immunoSEQ multiplex PCR; TCRdb has only the in-frame clones, and not every one. The data hold approximately 110,000 clones, with 87% observed a single time. This clonotype originated in an adult in good health. Sequenced material: peripheral blood, taken on day 0 of AZD1222 vaccination. The genes are TRBV5-4 and TRBJ1-1; no clear D gene. Written as DNA, the CDR3 is TGTGCCAGCAGCTTGAGTCAAGCATTGAACACTGAAGCTTTCTTT. It specifies CASSLSQALNTEAFF. The entire variable domain, with the rest obtained from reference TRBV5-4 and TRBJ1-1, is as follows: ETGVTQSPTHLIKTRGQQVTLRCSSQSGHNTVSWYQQALGQGPQFIFQYYREEENGRGNFPPRFSGLQFPNYSSELNVNALELDDSALYLCASSLSQALNTEAFFGQGTRLTVV.